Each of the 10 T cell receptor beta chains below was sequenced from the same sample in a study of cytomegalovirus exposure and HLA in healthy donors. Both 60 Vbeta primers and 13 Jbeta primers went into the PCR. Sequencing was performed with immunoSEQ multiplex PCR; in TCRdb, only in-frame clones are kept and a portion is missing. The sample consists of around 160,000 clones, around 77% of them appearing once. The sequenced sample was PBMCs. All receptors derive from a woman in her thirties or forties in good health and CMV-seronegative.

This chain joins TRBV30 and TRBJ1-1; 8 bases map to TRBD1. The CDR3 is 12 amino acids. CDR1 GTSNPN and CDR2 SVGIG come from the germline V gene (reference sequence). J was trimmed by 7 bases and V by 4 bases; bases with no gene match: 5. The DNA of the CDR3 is TGTGCCTGGAACGGACAGGGAGGTGAAGCTTTCTTT. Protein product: CAWNGQGGEAFF.

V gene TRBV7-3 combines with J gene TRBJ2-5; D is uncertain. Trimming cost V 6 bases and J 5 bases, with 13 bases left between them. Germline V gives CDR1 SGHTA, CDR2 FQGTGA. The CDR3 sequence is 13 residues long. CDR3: CASSHPNGETQYF. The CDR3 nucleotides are TGTGCCAGCAGTCATCCTAACGGGGAGACCCAGTACTTC.

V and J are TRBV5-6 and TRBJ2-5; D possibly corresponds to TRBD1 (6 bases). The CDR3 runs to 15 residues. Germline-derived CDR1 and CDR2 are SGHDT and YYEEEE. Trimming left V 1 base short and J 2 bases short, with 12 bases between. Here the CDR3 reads CASSLLQGLQETQYF. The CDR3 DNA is TGTGCCAGCAGCTTGTTACAGGGTCTGCAAGAGACCCAGTACTTC.

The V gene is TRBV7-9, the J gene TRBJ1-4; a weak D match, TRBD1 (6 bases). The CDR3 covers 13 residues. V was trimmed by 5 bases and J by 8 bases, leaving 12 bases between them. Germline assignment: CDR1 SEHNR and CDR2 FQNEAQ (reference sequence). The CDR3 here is CASSPQGMEKLFF. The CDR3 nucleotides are TGTGCCAGCAGCCCACAGGGTATGGAAAAACTGTTTTTT.

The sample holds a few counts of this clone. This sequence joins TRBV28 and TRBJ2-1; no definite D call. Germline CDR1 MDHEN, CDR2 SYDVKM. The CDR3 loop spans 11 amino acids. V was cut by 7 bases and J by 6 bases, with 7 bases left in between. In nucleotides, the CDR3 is TGTGCCAGCACCACTACCAATGAGCAGTTCTTC. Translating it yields CASTTTNEQFF.

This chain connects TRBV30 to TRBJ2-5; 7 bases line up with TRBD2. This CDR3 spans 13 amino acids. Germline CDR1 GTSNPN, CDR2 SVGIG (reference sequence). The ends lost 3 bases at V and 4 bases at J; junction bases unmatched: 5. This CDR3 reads CAWSRGRVETQYF. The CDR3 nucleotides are TGTGCCTGGAGCCGGGGGAGGGTAGAGACCCAGTACTTC.

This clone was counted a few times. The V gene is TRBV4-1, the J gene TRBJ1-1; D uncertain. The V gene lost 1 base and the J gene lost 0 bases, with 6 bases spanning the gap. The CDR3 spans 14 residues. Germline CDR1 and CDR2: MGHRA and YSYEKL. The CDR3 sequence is CASSQVPLNTEAFF. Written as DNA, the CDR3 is TGCGCCAGCAGCCAAGTTCCATTGAACACTGAAGCTTTCTTT.

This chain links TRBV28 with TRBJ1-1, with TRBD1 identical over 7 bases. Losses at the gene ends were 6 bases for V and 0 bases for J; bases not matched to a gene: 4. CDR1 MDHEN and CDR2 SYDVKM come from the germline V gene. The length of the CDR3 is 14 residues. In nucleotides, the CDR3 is TGTGCCAGCAGCCTACAGGGGATGAACACTGAAGCTTTCTTT. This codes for CASSLQGMNTEAFF.

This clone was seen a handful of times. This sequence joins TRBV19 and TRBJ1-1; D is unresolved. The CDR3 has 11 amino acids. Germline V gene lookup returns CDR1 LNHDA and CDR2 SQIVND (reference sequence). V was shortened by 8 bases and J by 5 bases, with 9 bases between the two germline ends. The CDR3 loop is CASWRRTEAFF. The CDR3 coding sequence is TGTGCCAGTTGGCGGAGGACTGAAGCTTTCTTT. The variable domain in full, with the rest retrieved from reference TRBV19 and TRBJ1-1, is DGGITQSPKYLFRKEGQNVTLSCEQNLNHDAMYWYRQDPGQGLRLIYYSQIVNDFQKGDIAEGYSVSREKKESFPLTVTSAQKNPTAFYLCASWRRTEAFFGQGTRLTVV.

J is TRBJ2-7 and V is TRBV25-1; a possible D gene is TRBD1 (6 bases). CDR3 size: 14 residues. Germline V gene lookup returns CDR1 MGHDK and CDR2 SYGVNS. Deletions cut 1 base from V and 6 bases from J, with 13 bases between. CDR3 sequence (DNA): TGTGCCAGCAGTGAATGGGGGAGAGGGGGCGAGCAGTACTTC. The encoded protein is CASSEWGRGGEQYF.